This T cell receptor (beta chain) was sequenced for a study of cytomegalovirus exposure and HLA in healthy donors. PCR used 60 Vbeta primers and 13 Jbeta primers. Here immunoSEQ multiplex PCR was the method, and the copy in TCRdb shows in-frame clones only, minus some. The table lists 97,000 or so clones, roughly 70% of them singletons, with roughly 2.5% in the top ten. The germline gives CDR1 ENHRY, CDR2 SYGVKD. The CDR3 sequence is 15 residues long. Trimming at V came to 2 bases and at J to 7 bases, leaving 5 bases not matched to a gene. This clone was found a few times. The sequenced sample consisted of PBMCs. This clonotype was sampled from a man in his fifties or sixties in good health and CMV-seronegative. The chain couples TRBV10-3 to TRBJ1-5, with 10 bases matching TRBD1. The CDR3 DNA follows: TGTGCCATCAGTGAGGGACAGGGGGGTCAACAGCCCCAGCATTTT. Translating it yields CAISEGQGGQQPQHF.